The next 16 T cell receptor beta chains were all read from a single sample in a study of cytotoxic CD8 clonotypes in ibrutinib-treated CLL. Sequencing used immunoSEQ multiplex PCR; TCRdb keeps in-frame clones, though not all of them. The table includes more than 55,000 clones, around 68% detected once. Material: PBMCs, obtained after 12 months of ibrutinib treatment. All receptors derive from a human donor with chronic lymphocytic leukemia.

There are a few counts of this clone. The chain joins TRBV4-3 to TRBJ2-1; D is perhaps TRBD1 (6 bases). The CDR3 totals 16 residues. V was trimmed by 1 base and J by 4 bases, leaving 14 bases between them. Germline V gene sequence: CDR1 LGHNA, CDR2 YSLEER. The CDR3 is CASSQVLDSLYNEQFF. The CDR3 DNA sequence: TGCGCCAGCAGCCAAGTTTTGGACAGCCTATACAATGAGCAGTTCTTC.

The chain carries TRBV6-1 and TRBJ2-3; D gene ambiguous. This CDR3 comprises 14 residues. Trimming pared 3 bases from V and 2 bases from J, leaving 9 bases between. Per germline, CDR1 MNHNS and CDR2 SASEGT. In DNA form, the CDR3 reads TGTGCCAGCAGTGATGGGTATTACACAGATACGCAGTATTTT. Its protein is CASSDGYYTDTQYF.

The chain is built from TRBV7-9 and TRBJ2-1, with 10 positions matching TRBD2. The CDR3 runs 14 residues. With V trimmed by 5 bases and J by 7 bases, 5 bases remained unmatched. Germline V lookup: CDR1 SEHNR, CDR2 FQNEAQ (reference sequence). In nucleotides, the CDR3 is TGTGCCAGCAGCCCCGGGACTAGCGAAAATGAGCAGTTCTTC. Protein sequence: CASSPGTSENEQFF.

The CDR3 DNA reads TGCGCCAGCAGCCAAACCCCCGGTGGGGCTGAAGCTTTCTTT. It specifies CASSQTPGGAEAFF. This chain uses TRBV4-1 with TRBJ1-1; D is undetermined. Germline CDR1 reads MGHRA; CDR2 reads YSYEKL. Trimming took off 2 bases at V and 6 bases at J, with 13 bases between the two ends. The CDR3 covers 14 residues.

The chain couples TRBV19 to TRBJ1-1, with a tentative D call TRBD1 (5 bases). The germline V gene encodes CDR1 LNHDA and CDR2 SQIVND (reference sequence). The CDR3 sequence is 15 residues long. The ends were cut back, 11 bases at V and 1 base at J, with 20 bases in the middle. The CDR3 sequence is CASGSRETPNTEAFF. CDR3 DNA: TGTGCCTCAGGGTCGCGGGAGACCCCGAACACTGAAGCTTTCTTT.

The chain employs TRBV5-4 and TRBJ2-1, with 11 nucleotides matching TRBD2. Germline loops: CDR1 SGHNT, CDR2 YYREEE (reference sequence). V lost 10 bases to trimming and J lost 8 bases; unmatched junction nucleotides: 8. The CDR3 has 13 residues. CDR3: CASRLAGGDEQFF. CDR3 sequence (DNA): TGTGCCTCAAGGCTAGCGGGAGGTGATGAGCAGTTCTTC.

This clone was observed once. This sequence joins TRBV28 and TRBJ2-1; D perhaps matches TRBD2 (5 bases). CDR1 and CDR2 (germline): MDHEN, SYDVKM. Trimming left V 6 bases short and J 3 bases short, with 18 bases between. The CDR3 is made up of 16 amino acids. The CDR3 region is CASRPTGLANYNEQFF. The CDR3 DNA reads TGTGCCAGCAGACCAACCGGGCTAGCCAACTACAATGAGCAGTTCTTC.

The chain couples TRBV30 to TRBJ1-1; 8 bases agree with TRBD1. From germline, CDR1 is GTSNPN and CDR2 SVGIG (reference sequence). The CDR3 is 12 residues long. Trimming at V came to 8 bases and at J to 1 base, leaving 3 bases not matched to a gene. In DNA, the CDR3 is TGTGCCACTGGACAGGGGAACACTGAAGCTTTCTTT. It encodes CATGQGNTEAFF.

The rearrangement joins TRBV4-2 to TRBJ2-7; D is unclear. This CDR3 region has 17 residues. Germline CDR1 reads LGHNA; CDR2 reads YNFKEQ. The V end was cut by 0 bases, the J end by 3 bases, with 18 bases between. The CDR3 DNA is TGTGCCAGCAGCCAAGATCTGTTTGGGCTTTTTCACTACGAGCAGTACTTC. This gives the protein CASSQDLFGLFHYEQYF.

This chain uses TRBV18 with TRBJ2-5; TRBD2 might be the D (6 bases). V lost 3 bases and J 0 bases, leaving 8 bases between the germline ends. This CDR3 is 14 amino acids long. The germline V gene has CDR1 KGHSH and CDR2 LQKENI. The CDR3 DNA reads TGTGCCAGCTCACCGGCTAGCGACCAAGAGACCCAGTACTTC. This translates into CASSPASDQETQYF.

The chain links TRBV11-2 to TRBJ1-3; D is perhaps TRBD1 (5 bases). CDR3 length: 17 amino acids. Trimming shortened V by 1 base and J by 0 bases, and 13 bases separated the two germline ends. Looked up from germline, CDR1 is SGHAT and CDR2 is FQNNGV. CDR3 bases: TGTGCCAGCAGCTTAGTTGGACAAGTATTCTCTGGAAACACCATATATTTT. This encodes CASSLVGQVFSGNTIYF.

The rearrangement links TRBV5-1 to TRBJ2-3; 7 bases are a match to TRBD1. This CDR3 comprises 15 residues. Losses at the gene ends were 7 bases for V and 3 bases for J; bases not matched to a gene: 11. Germline V gene lookup returns CDR1 SGHRS and CDR2 YFSETQ. DNA for the CDR3: TGCGCCAGCTCGAGTCCGGGACAGAGAACAGATACGCAGTATTTT. This encodes CASSSPGQRTDTQYF.

This sequence joins TRBV10-3 and TRBJ1-2, with 7 bases aligning to TRBD1. V trimming: 7 bases; J trimming: 8 bases; junction bases outside the gene matches: 7. From germline, CDR1 is ENHRY and CDR2 SYGVKD. The CDR3 contains 12 residues. The CDR3 DNA sequence: TGTGCCATCACCACAGGGGCGCGGGGCTACACCTTC. Translation: CAITTGARGYTF.

The chain carries TRBV10-3 and TRBJ2-7, with D maybe TRBD2 (5 bases). V was cut by 3 bases and J by 5 bases, with 14 bases left in between. Germline loops: CDR1 ENHRY, CDR2 SYGVKD. The CDR3 length is 14 residues. Here the CDR3 DNA reads TGTGCCATCAGTGAAGGAGGTAGATGGAACGAGCAGTACTTC. Protein sequence: CAISEGGRWNEQYF.

The chain joins TRBV11-3 to TRBJ2-1, with 9 bases matching TRBD2. V shed 5 bases, J shed 9 bases, and the junction held 11 bases outside the gene matches. The CDR3 extends over 15 amino acids. Germline V gives CDR1 SGHNT, CDR2 YENEEA. CDR3 sequence (DNA): TGTGCCAGCAGCCCGCACGGCGGGAGGGTTGGTGAGCAGTTCTTC. Residues: CASSPHGGRVGEQFF.

The rearrangement uses TRBV5-4 and TRBJ1-5; TRBD1 agrees at 8 bases. The CDR3 is 14 amino acids. Germline CDR1 SGHNT, CDR2 YYREEE (reference sequence). Losses at the gene ends were 4 bases for V and 3 bases for J; bases not matched to a gene: 3. The DNA for the CDR3 is TGTGCCAGCAGCCTGCAGGGGGCCAATCAGCCCCAGCATTTT. It is translated as CASSLQGANQPQHF.